The 20 T cell receptor beta chains presented below share a single source sample, sequenced in a study of spatial heterogeneity in lung cancer. TCRdb used MiXCR to reprocess the 5' RACE reads, holding one entry per CDR3 protein. The sample holds about 10,000 distinct CDR3 sequences, 7.5% to 9.5% seen once. Study results and limitations: Tumor mutation counts were tracked by expanded intratumoral alpha and beta TCR counts.

This sample's time point: sample taken at primary tumor resection. These TCRs' antigens remain unknown. The sample in question was lung tumor tissue, obtained at surgery. Every receptor here comes from a male donor with early-stage non-small cell lung cancer.

This chain links TRBV4-3 with TRBJ2-1; D assignment may be TRBD1 or TRBD2 (6 bases each). V was clipped by 1 base and J by 0 bases, with 13 bases between them. CDR3 length: 17 amino acids. Germline V gives CDR1 LGHNA, CDR2 YSLEER. As DNA, the CDR3 is TGCGCCAGCAGCCAAGTTAGGGGGGTTCTCTCCTACAATGAGCAGTTCTTC. It yields the protein CASSQVRGVLSYNEQFF.

This clonotype was seen repeatedly, ten times or more. This rearrangement joins TRBV15 to TRBJ1-1; D is ambiguous. There are 14 residues in the CDR3. With 0 bases removed from V and 0 bases from J, the gap between germline ends came to 5 bases. CDR1 and CDR2 from the germline V gene are LNHNV and YYDKDF (reference sequence). This CDR3 is CATSRDLVNTEAFF. CDR3 sequence (DNA): TGTGCCACCAGCAGAGATCTTGTGAACACTGAAGCTTTCTTT.

This clonotype is medium-sized. The V gene is TRBV7-2, the J gene TRBJ1-1; D not certain. Germline V lookup: CDR1 SGHTA, CDR2 FQGNSA. The CDR3 is made up of 14 amino acids. V lost 2 bases and J lost 1, with 8 bases in between. Here the CDR3 DNA reads TGTGCCAGCAGCTTATGGCCGGGGAACACTGAAGCTTTCTTT. The encoded protein is CASSLWPGNTEAFF.

This clonotype was seen more than once but under ten times. The V gene is TRBV5-6, the J gene TRBJ2-5; D may be TRBD1 (6 bases). V dropped 4 bases and J dropped 5 bases, with 15 bases sitting between them. CDR1 and CDR2 (germline): SGHDT, YYEEEE. The CDR3 loop spans 14 amino acids. The CDR3 nucleotides are TGTGCCAGCAGCGTCGGGACAAGGAGCGAGACCCAGTACTTC. It translates to CASSVGTRSETQYF.

Within the sample, this clonotype is medium-sized. The chain is built from TRBV11-2 and TRBJ2-3, with TRBD2 identical over 7 bases. Germline CDR1 SGHAT, CDR2 FQNNGV. The CDR3 is made up of 14 amino acids. Trimming took 6 bases from V and 0 from J; bases not matched to a gene: 3. CDR3 bases: TGTGCCAGCAGAGCGGGACGTAGCACAGATACGCAGTATTTT. The encoded protein is CASRAGRSTDTQYF.

This clonotype was seen at least ten times. The rearrangement links TRBV9 to TRBJ2-3; maybe TRBD1 (6 bases). This CDR3 contains 15 residues. V was shortened by 0 bases and J by 10 bases, with 18 bases between the two germline ends. Germline V gene lookup returns CDR1 SGDLS and CDR2 YYNGEE. CDR3 loop: CASSVGTDRGTAQYF. The DNA for the CDR3 is TGTGCCAGCAGCGTAGGGACAGACCGTGGGACGGCGCAGTATTTT.

This clonotype was observed at least ten times. For the CDR3, the DNA is TGTGCCAGCAGTGGACAGGTGCCCCACGAGCAGTACTTC. Residues: CASSGQVPHEQYF. J is TRBJ2-7 and V is TRBV2; possible D gene TRBD1, 6 bases. The CDR3 length is 13 residues. Germline assignment: CDR1 SNHLY and CDR2 FYNNEI. With 4 bases removed from V and 5 bases from J, the gap between germline ends came to 12 bases. Full variable domain (rest looked up from reference TRBV2 and TRBJ2-7): EPEVTQTPSHQVTQMGQEVILRCVPISNHLYFYWYRQILGQKVEFLVSFYNNEISEKSEIFDDQFSVERPDGSNFTLKIRSTKLEDSAMYFCASSGQVPHEQYFGPGTRLTVT.

This clonotype is medium-sized. The J gene is TRBJ1-2, the V gene TRBV2; 7 bases are a match to TRBD1. Germline V gives CDR1 SNHLY, CDR2 FYNNEI. The CDR3 totals 14 residues. J gave up 5 bases and V 1 base, and 4 bases lay outside the gene matches. The CDR3 loop reads CASSEEGGVYGYTF. For the CDR3, the DNA is TGTGCCAGCAGTGAAGAAGGGGGCGTATATGGCTACACCTTC.

In its sample, this clonotype was seen many times. V is TRBV28 and J is TRBJ2-2; TRBD1 might be the D (6 bases). The germline gives CDR1 MDHEN, CDR2 SYDVKM. CDR3 size: 14 residues. Between the trimmed V and J ends, which lost 3 bases and 4 bases, there was a span of 9 bases. CDR3 protein: CASSFRGGTGELFF. CDR3 bases: TGTGCCAGCAGTTTTAGAGGGGGCACCGGGGAGCTGTTTTTT.

This clonotype has a count of ten or more. The chain joins TRBV3-1 to TRBJ1-2; D unresolved. V lost 0 bases and J lost 6, with 14 bases in between. The CDR3 is 15 amino acids. Germline V gives CDR1 LGHDT, CDR2 YNNKEL (reference sequence). The CDR3 here is CASSQERHPIDGYTF. The DNA of the CDR3 is TGTGCCAGCAGCCAAGAAAGGCATCCGATAGATGGCTACACCTTC. The full variable domain, rest sourced from reference TRBV3-1 and TRBJ1-2, is DTAVSQTPKYLVTQMGNDKSIKCEQNLGHDTMYWYKQDSKKFLKIMFSYNNKELIINETVPNRFSPKSPDKAHLNLHINSLELGDSAVYFCASSQERHPIDGYTFGSGTRLTVV.

In this sample, this clonotype turned up many times. The chain is built from TRBV11-3 and TRBJ1-1; 9 nucleotides match TRBD1. The CDR3 extends over 13 amino acids. Per the germline V gene, CDR1 is SGHNT and CDR2 is YENEEA. Trimming cost V 5 bases and J 7 bases; bases outside gene matches: 5. The CDR3 protein is CASSPGQGLEAFF. The CDR3 DNA reads TGTGCCAGCAGCCCGGGACAGGGACTTGAAGCTTTCTTT.

The J gene is TRBJ2-1, the V gene TRBV10-3; 8 nucleotides align to TRBD2. The CDR3 consists of 15 residues. Germline assignment: CDR1 ENHRY and CDR2 SYGVKD. V lost 6 bases, J lost 6 bases, and 10 bases stayed unmatched. The CDR3 region is CAIRTTGTSSNEQFF. As DNA, the CDR3 is TGTGCCATCAGGACAACCGGGACTAGTAGCAATGAGCAGTTCTTC.

There are many counts of this clonotype. J is TRBJ2-2 and V is TRBV19; no clear D gene. V was pared by 9 bases and J by 1 base, with 12 bases between. Germline-derived CDR1 and CDR2 are LNHDA and SQIVND (reference sequence). The CDR3 is 14 residues long. CDR3 nucleotide sequence: TGTGCCAGCCAAAAGGACGGGAACACCGGGGAGCTGTTTTTT. Translating it yields CASQKDGNTGELFF.

This chain connects TRBV7-3 to TRBJ1-1; D is undetermined. V lost 5 bases to trimming and J lost 1 base, with 8 bases between them. The germline CDR1 and CDR2 sequences are SGHTA and FQGTGA. The CDR3 runs to 13 residues. The CDR3 loop reads CASSPTPNTEAFF. CDR3 bases: TGTGCCAGCAGCCCAACACCGAACACTGAAGCTTTCTTT.

This clonotype showed up many times. The rearrangement joins TRBV2 to TRBJ1-1; 8 bases are a match to TRBD1. The CDR3 totals 16 residues. The germline gives CDR1 SNHLY, CDR2 FYNNEI. The J segment lost 0 bases and the V segment lost 7 bases, leaving 10 bases of the junction unmatched. CDR3 sequence (DNA): TGTGCCAGCACTGAGGACAGGGATAGGATGAACACTGAAGCTTTCTTT. Encoded protein: CASTEDRDRMNTEAFF.

The rearrangement links TRBV4-3 to TRBJ2-7, with D possibly matching TRBD2 (7 bases). Deletions cut 3 bases from V and 7 bases from J, with 10 bases between. The CDR3 is 12 residues long. Germline V gives CDR1 LGHNA, CDR2 YSLEER. The chain's CDR3 is CASSQEGGEQYF. Here the CDR3 DNA reads TGCGCCAGCAGCCAGGAGGGGGGGGAGCAGTACTTC.

This clonotype was seen a handful of times. The gene calls are TRBV29-1 and TRBJ2-3, with D possibly being TRBD1 or TRBD2 (5 bases each). The CDR3 length is 15 residues. Germline V lookup: CDR1 SQVTM, CDR2 ANQGSEA. Trimming removed 4 bases at V and 0 bases at J, with 14 bases between. The CDR3 DNA sequence: TGCAGCGTTGTTTCGGGGCTGTTTAGCACAGATACGCAGTATTTT. Translation gives CSVVSGLFSTDTQYF.

This clonotype was observed many times. J is TRBJ1-4 and V is TRBV20-1; TRBD1 agrees at 9 bases. This CDR3 is 15 amino acids long. The V and J ends lost 3 bases and 7 bases, in that order; junction bases with no gene match: 9. CDR1 is DFQATT and CDR2 is SNEGSKA in the germline V gene (reference sequence). In nucleotides, the CDR3 is TGCAGTGCTAGGAACTCTTTGGACAGGGGTGAAAAACTGTTTTTT. It encodes CSARNSLDRGEKLFF.

In this sample, this clonotype turned up a few times. V usage is TRBV5-5 and J usage is TRBJ2-7; D unresolved. V lost 4 bases and J lost 4, with 21 bases in between. Germline V gives CDR1 SGHKS, CDR2 YYEKEE (reference sequence). The CDR3 length is 16 residues. DNA of the CDR3: TGTGCCAGCAGCGTGACCGGGTCACCGATGAAATACGAGCAGTACTTC. This translates into CASSVTGSPMKYEQYF.

This clonotype is labeled medium-sized (0.01 to 0.1%). The V call is TRBV10-3, the J call TRBJ2-5; D is perhaps TRBD1 (6 bases). V lost 11 bases to trimming and J lost 3 bases, with 16 bases between them. Germline V lookup: CDR1 ENHRY, CDR2 SYGVKD. The CDR3 extends over 13 amino acids. The CDR3: CASSERTEETQYF. In nucleotides, the CDR3 is TGTGCCTCATCAGAAAGGACAGAAGAGACCCAGTACTTC.